What follows is one T cell receptor beta chain and its context. This specimen belongs to a study of blood T cell repertoires in COVID-19. Method: immunoSEQ multiplex PCR; TCRdb's copy keeps in-frame clones and lacks some. This table holds 150,000 to 200,000 clones, roughly 90% found once. Seattle's cohort entered during active infection and was followed longitudinally. The CDR3 extends over 13 amino acids. V was pared by 5 bases and J by 3 bases, with 11 bases between. The germline gives CDR1 MDHEN, CDR2 SYDVKM. What was sequenced was peripheral blood. This TCR was recovered from a man aged 25-40 years with COVID-19, enrolled during active disease. The rearrangement joins TRBV28 to TRBJ2-7; TRBD1 might be the D (5 bases). CDR3 DNA sequence: TGTGCCAGCAGTCTTACAGGTAACTACGAGCAGTACTTC. Protein sequence: CASSLTGNYEQYF. Using reference TRBV28 and TRBJ2-7 for the parts outside the CDR3, the full variable domain is DVKVTQSSRYLVKRTGEKVFLECVQDMDHENMFWYRQDPGLGLRLIYFSYDVKMKEKGDIPEGYSVSREKKERFSLILESASTNQTSMYLCASSLTGNYEQYFGPGTRLTVT.